This T cell receptor (beta chain) was retrieved from a study of blood T cell repertoires in COVID-19. Per the study methods: Reference gene primer amplification yielded estimated nucleated cell counts. The method was immunoSEQ multiplex PCR; TCRdb's version includes in-frame clones alone and lacks a portion of them. V and J calls and clone size are as listed in that table; D and trimming were resolved from the DNA. The table includes some 180,000 clones, 90% detected once. This clone occurred a few times. Specimen: peripheral blood. The clonotype originates from a middle-aged man with acute or convalescent COVID-19.

The CDR3 sequence is CARQGQDWETQYF. The DNA of the CDR3 is TGTGCCCGGCAGGGACAGGATTGGGAGACCCAGTACTTC. The chain links TRBV30 to TRBJ2-5; 8 bases map to TRBD1. The CDR3 is 13 amino acids. V lost 8 bases, J lost 5 bases, and 10 bases stayed unmatched. Germline CDR1 and CDR2: GTSNPN and SVGIG (reference sequence).